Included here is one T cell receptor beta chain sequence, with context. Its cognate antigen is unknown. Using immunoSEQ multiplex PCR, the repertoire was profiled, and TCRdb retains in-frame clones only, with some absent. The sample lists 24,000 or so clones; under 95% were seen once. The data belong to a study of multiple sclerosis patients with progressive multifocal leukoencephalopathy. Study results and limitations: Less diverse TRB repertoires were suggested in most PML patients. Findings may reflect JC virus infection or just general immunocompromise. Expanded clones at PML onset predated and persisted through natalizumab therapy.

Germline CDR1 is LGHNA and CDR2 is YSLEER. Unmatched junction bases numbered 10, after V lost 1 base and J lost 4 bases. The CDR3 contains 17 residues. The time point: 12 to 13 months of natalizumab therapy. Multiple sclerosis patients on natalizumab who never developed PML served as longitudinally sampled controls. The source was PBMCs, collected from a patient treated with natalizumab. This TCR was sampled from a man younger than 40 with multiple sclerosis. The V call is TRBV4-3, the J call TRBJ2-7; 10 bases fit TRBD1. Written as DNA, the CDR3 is TGCGCCAGCAGCCAAGTCCCGACAGGGGGCGCGTCTTACGAGCAGTACTTC. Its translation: CASSQVPTGGASYEQYF.